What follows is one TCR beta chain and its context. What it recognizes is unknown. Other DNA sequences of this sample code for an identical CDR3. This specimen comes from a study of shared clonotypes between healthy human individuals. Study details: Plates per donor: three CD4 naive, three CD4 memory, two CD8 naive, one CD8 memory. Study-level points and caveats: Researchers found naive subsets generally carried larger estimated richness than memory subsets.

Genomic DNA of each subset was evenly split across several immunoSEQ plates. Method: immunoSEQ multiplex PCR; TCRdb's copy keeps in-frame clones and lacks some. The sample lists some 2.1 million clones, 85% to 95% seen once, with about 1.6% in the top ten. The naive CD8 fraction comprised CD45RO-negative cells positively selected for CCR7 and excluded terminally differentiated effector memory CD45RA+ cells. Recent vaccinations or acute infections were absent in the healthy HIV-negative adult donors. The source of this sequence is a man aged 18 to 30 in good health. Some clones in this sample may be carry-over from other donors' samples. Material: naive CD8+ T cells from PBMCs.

CDR3 residues: CASSPGTGLYEQYF. In DNA, the CDR3 is TGTGCCAGCAGCCCCGGGACAGGGCTCTACGAGCAGTACTTC. The chain joins TRBV27 to TRBJ2-7, with 9 bases fitting TRBD1. From germline, CDR1 is MNHEY and CDR2 SMNVEV (reference sequence). The V gene end was trimmed by 6 bases and the J gene end by 3 bases; junction bases not matched to a gene: 6. The CDR3 has 14 residues.